The clone carrying this TCR beta chain was counted many times. What it binds is not known. The V gene's germline CDR1 is LNHDA and CDR2 SQIVND (reference sequence). Trimming removed 8 bases from V and 7 bases from J; junction bases left unmatched: 14. CDR3 size: 15 residues. TCR beta VDJ and CDR3 were profiled, and genomic DNA was the template. MiXCR, applied by TCRdb to the reads, yields one record per CDR3 protein. The profile shows roughly 130,000 distinct CDR3 sequences, over 45% of them singletons. This specimen comes from a study of CD8+CD57+ T cells in acquired aplastic anemia. Study at large: Sorted CD4+ and CD8+ cell DNA averaged approximately 3 ug. An average of around 11 million reads for CD4+ cells was obtained from healthy donors. Study findings and constraints: A set of twenty-nine CD8+ CDR3 sequences was shared between patients and controls, and these sequences appeared highly expressed in patients. Patients and healthy controls showed no significant CD8+ Simpson's diversity difference.

What was sequenced was sorted CD4+, CD8+, or CD8+CD57+ T cells (not recorded which) from PBMCs. This chain connects TRBV19 to TRBJ1-3, with TRBD1 identical over 7 bases. The sequence came from a human donor in good health, serving as a control. The CDR3 protein is CASYLGAGGKNTIYF. The CDR3 DNA follows: TGTGCCAGTTACCTCGGTGCAGGGGGTAAGAACACCATATATTTT.